This is a list of T cell receptor beta chains from one sample in a study of graft-versus-host responses after intestinal transplantation. No antigen has been assigned to these receptors. Method: immunoSEQ multiplex PCR; TCRdb's copy keeps in-frame clones and lacks some. This sample carries around 110,000 clones, over 85% of them seen once, and the ten largest clones take roughly 0.24%. This material consisted of unstimulated CD4+ T cells sorted from spleen or lymph node cells, taken before transplant. The source is a human donor who was the organ donor for an intestinal transplant. CDR3s include the opening cysteine and the closing phenylalanine or tryptophan. A D gene is named only where the DNA matches it firmly. Only some rows state a clone size, as once, few, many or a class for expanded clones.

d_gene	abundance	v_gene	j_gene	CDR3aa	CDR3nt
TRBD2	-	TRBV10-3	TRBJ2-1	CAIRLAGVYNEQFF	TGTGCCATCAGACTAGCGGGAGTCTACAATGAGCAGTTCTTC
TRBD2	-	TRBV9	TRBJ2-1	CASSATSGSGFNEQFF	TGTGCCAGCAGCGCCACTAGCGGGAGTGGGTTTAATGAGCAGTTCTTC
-	-	TRBV2	TRBJ2-2	CASSVIRVGELFF	TGTGCCAGCAGCGTAATTAGGGTCGGGGAGCTGTTTTTT
-	-	TRBV5-1	TRBJ1-1	CASSSYRNTEAFF	TGCGCCAGCAGCTCGTACAGGAACACTGAAGCTTTCTTT
-	-	TRBV21-1	TRBJ1-5	CASSKTGFRYSNQPQHF	TGTGCCAGCAGCAAGACAGGCTTCCGATATAGCAATCAGCCCCAGCATTTT
-	-	TRBV4-1	TRBJ2-4	CASSQASGNIQYF	TGCGCCAGCAGCCAAGCGAGTGGAAACATTCAGTACTTC
-	once	TRBV4-2	TRBJ2-1	CASSFQGNEQFF	TGTGCCAGCAGCTTCCAAGGTAATGAGCAGTTCTTC
TRBD2	-	TRBV14	TRBJ2-4	CASSQIPGRGLYF	TGTGCCAGCAGCCAAATTCCGGGGAGGGGTCTCTACTTC
TRBD2	-	TRBV27	TRBJ2-2	CASRGLAGLGTGELFF	TGTGCCAGCAGGGGGCTAGCGGGGCTTGGGACCGGGGAGCTGTTTTTT
TRBD1	-	TRBV5-6	TRBJ2-7	CASSWDRGGEQYF	TGTGCCAGCAGCTGGGACAGGGGTGGCGAGCAGTACTTC
-	-	TRBV6-6	TRBJ1-2	CASGVNRIYGYTF	TGTGCCAGCGGAGTAAACAGGATATATGGCTACACCTTC
TRBD1	once	TRBV28	TRBJ2-7	CASSFVDRAPSYEQYF	TGTGCCAGCAGTTTCGTTGACAGGGCACCCTCCTACGAGCAGTACTTC
TRBD2	-	TRBV4-1	TRBJ2-7	CASSRKVRTSGTINEQYF	TGCGCCAGCAGCCGTAAGGTGCGGACTAGCGGGACGATAAACGAGCAGTACTTC
TRBD2	-	TRBV6-5	TRBJ2-7	CASGRGVGSYEQYF	TGTGCCAGCGGTCGGGGGGTCGGGTCCTACGAGCAGTACTTC
-	few	TRBV5-4	TRBJ2-1	CASSLKGRISYNEQFF	TGTGCCAGCAGCTTGAAGGGACGGATCTCCTACAATGAGCAGTTCTTC
-	-	TRBV4-1	TRBJ1-2	CASSPNTATGTGYTF	TGCGCCAGCAGCCCAAATACGGCCACAGGGACGGGCTACACCTTC
TRBD1	-	TRBV6-5	TRBJ2-7	CASSRVGTGIYEQYF	TGTGCCAGCAGTCGAGTAGGGACAGGGATCTACGAGCAGTACTTC
TRBD1	-	TRBV6-5	TRBJ2-7	CASRTQGAGSYEQYF	TGTGCCAGCAGAACCCAGGGGGCTGGCTCCTACGAGCAGTACTTC
-	once	TRBV7-2	TRBJ1-6	CASSLMFLDNSPLHF	TGTGCCAGCAGCTTAATGTTTCTCGATAATTCACCCCTCCACTTT
-	-	TRBV5-4	TRBJ2-1	CASSSTLESNEQFF	TGTGCCAGCAGCTCCACACTAGAAAGCAATGAGCAGTTCTTC
-	-	TRBV2	TRBJ2-3	CASNGRHTGSTDTQYF	TGTGCCAGCAATGGTCGCCACACGGGGAGCACAGATACGCAGTATTTT
TRBD2	-	TRBV6-5	TRBJ2-7	CASRGLAGVGYEQYF	TGTGCCAGCAGGGGACTAGCGGGAGTAGGTTACGAGCAGTACTTC
-	-	TRBV6-1	TRBJ1-2	CASSEVRIRAYGYTF	TGTGCCAGCAGTGAAGTCAGGATACGGGCCTATGGCTACACCTTC
-	few	TRBV5-1	TRBJ2-7	CASSLTGYEQYF	TGCGCCAGCAGCTTGACAGGATACGAGCAGTACTTC
-	-	TRBV11-2	TRBJ2-2	CASSLDVAPGTGELFF	TGTGCCAGCAGCTTAGATGTAGCCCCGGGGACCGGGGAGCTGTTTTTT
-	few	TRBV10-3	TRBJ1-3	CAIKASPGNTIYF	TGTGCCATCAAGGCATCTCCTGGAAACACCATATATTTT
-	-	TRBV7-2	TRBJ2-1	CASSLFARGLYNEQFF	TGTGCCAGCAGCTTATTCGCGCGGGGTCTCTACAATGAGCAGTTCTTC
TRBD2	once	TRBV18	TRBJ2-1	CASSPPGLAGFNEQFF	TGTGCCAGCTCACCACCTGGACTAGCGGGATTCAATGAGCAGTTCTTC
-	-	TRBV6-5	TRBJ1-1	CASSYRVATEAFF	TGTGCCAGCAGTTACCGGGTGGCCACTGAAGCTTTCTTT
-	-	TRBV5-4	TRBJ2-5	CASSSRTQETQYF	TGTGCCAGCAGCTCCAGGACCCAAGAGACCCAGTACTTC
-	-	TRBV6-1	TRBJ2-2	CASSGGWTGELFF	TGTGCCAGCAGTGGGGGTTGGACCGGGGAGCTGTTTTTT
TRBD2	-	TRBV19	TRBJ2-5	CASSIDRLAGAGETQYF	TGTGCCAGTAGTATAGACAGACTAGCGGGCGCGGGAGAGACCCAGTACTTC
TRBD1	-	TRBV11-2	TRBJ2-3	CASSQGDRTDTQYF	TGTGCCAGCAGCCAGGGGGACAGAACAGATACGCAGTATTTT
-	few	TRBV7-9	TRBJ1-3	CASSLSFSGNTIYF	TGTGCCAGCAGCTTAAGTTTCTCTGGAAACACCATATATTTT
TRBD2	-	TRBV2	TRBJ2-1	CASQPPKGAGEYNEQFF	TGTGCCAGCCAACCCCCCAAGGGAGCGGGAGAGTACAATGAGCAGTTCTTC
TRBD2	-	TRBV5-6	TRBJ2-1	CASSLGTSGYNEQFF	TGTGCCAGCAGCTTGGGGACTAGCGGTTACAATGAGCAGTTCTTC
TRBD2	-	TRBV7-3	TRBJ2-5	CASSLPSGRAHETQYF	TGTGCCAGCAGCTTGCCAAGCGGGAGGGCCCATGAGACCCAGTACTTC
-	-	TRBV5-5	TRBJ2-5	CASSLRGTTGETQYF	TGTGCCAGCAGCCTGAGAGGAACGACAGGCGAGACCCAGTACTTC
-	-	TRBV4-2	TRBJ2-5	CASSQETNGETQYF	TGTGCCAGCAGCCAAGAAACTAATGGGGAGACCCAGTACTTC
TRBD1	-	TRBV6-5	TRBJ1-4	CASSYSGQGNEKLFF	TGTGCCAGCAGTTACTCGGGACAGGGGAATGAAAAACTGTTTTTT
TRBD2	-	TRBV27	TRBJ2-2	CATRLAGVNSGELFF	TGTGCCACCCGACTAGCGGGAGTAAACTCCGGGGAGCTGTTTTTT
-	-	TRBV5-4	TRBJ2-7	CASSWGRTGEGYEQYF	TGTGCCAGCAGCTGGGGTAGAACGGGAGAAGGGTACGAGCAGTACTTC
-	-	TRBV7-2	TRBJ2-1	CASSLKAYNSYNEQFF	TGTGCCAGCAGTTTAAAAGCCTACAACTCCTACAATGAGCAGTTCTTC
-	-	TRBV29-1	TRBJ2-5	CSVLGGQETQYF	TGCAGCGTTCTCGGAGGGCAAGAGACCCAGTACTTC
-	-	TRBV5-1	TRBJ1-3	CASSLVPLQTSGNTIYF	TGCGCCAGCAGCTTGGTCCCCTTGCAGACCTCTGGAAACACCATATATTTT
TRBD2	-	TRBV5-1	TRBJ2-3	CASSLGTSLPDTQYF	TGCGCCAGCAGCTTGGGGACTAGCCTTCCAGATACGCAGTATTTT
TRBD2	-	TRBV10-3	TRBJ2-1	CAISDMAGGYNEQFF	TGTGCCATCAGTGATATGGCGGGAGGATACAATGAGCAGTTCTTC
-	-	TRBV6-5	TRBJ2-7	CASSSWREQYF	TGTGCCAGCAGTTCATGGCGCGAGCAGTACTTC
-	-	TRBV5-8	TRBJ2-5	CASSFLTDSAAQETQYF	TGTGCCAGCAGCTTTTTAACCGATAGCGCAGCCCAAGAGACCCAGTACTTC
-	-	TRBV7-6	TRBJ2-1	CASSQDLYNEQFF	TGTGCCAGCAGCCAGGATCTCTACAATGAGCAGTTCTTC
-	-	TRBV28	TRBJ1-2	CASSLANNYGYTF	TGTGCCAGCAGTTTAGCTAATAACTATGGCTACACCTTC
-	-	TRBV29-1	TRBJ2-3	CSVRTGRSTDTQYF	TGCAGCGTTAGAACGGGACGGAGCACAGATACGCAGTATTTT
-	-	TRBV14	TRBJ1-2	CASSRRNYGYTF	TGTGCCAGCAGCCGACGGAACTATGGCTACACCTTC
TRBD2	-	TRBV2	TRBJ2-7	CASSDGGRALNEQYF	TGTGCCAGCAGTGACGGCGGGAGGGCCTTAAATGAGCAGTACTTC
-	-	TRBV5-4	TRBJ2-7	CASRGERSYEQYF	TGTGCCAGCAGGGGTGAACGGTCCTACGAGCAGTACTTC
-	-	TRBV29-1	TRBJ2-7	CSVEEGRPYEQYF	TGCAGCGTTGAGGAGGGCCGGCCCTACGAGCAGTACTTC